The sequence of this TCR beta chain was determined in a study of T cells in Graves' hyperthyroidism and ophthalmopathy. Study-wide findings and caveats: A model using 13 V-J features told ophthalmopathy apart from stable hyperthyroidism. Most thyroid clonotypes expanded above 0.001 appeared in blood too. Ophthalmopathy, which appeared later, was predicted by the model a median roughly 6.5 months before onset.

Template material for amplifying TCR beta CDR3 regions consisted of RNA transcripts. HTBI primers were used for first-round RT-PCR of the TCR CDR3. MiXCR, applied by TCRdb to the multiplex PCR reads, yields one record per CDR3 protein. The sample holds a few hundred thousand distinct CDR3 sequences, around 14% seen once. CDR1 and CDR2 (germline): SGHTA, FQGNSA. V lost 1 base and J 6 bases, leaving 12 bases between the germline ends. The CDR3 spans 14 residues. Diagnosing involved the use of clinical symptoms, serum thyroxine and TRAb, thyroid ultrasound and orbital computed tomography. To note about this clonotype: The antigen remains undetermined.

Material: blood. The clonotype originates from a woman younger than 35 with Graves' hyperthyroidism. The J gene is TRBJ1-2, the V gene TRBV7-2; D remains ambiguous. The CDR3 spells CASSLEVGIHGYTF. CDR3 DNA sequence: TGTGCCAGCAGCTTAGAGGTGGGGATACATGGCTACACCTTC.